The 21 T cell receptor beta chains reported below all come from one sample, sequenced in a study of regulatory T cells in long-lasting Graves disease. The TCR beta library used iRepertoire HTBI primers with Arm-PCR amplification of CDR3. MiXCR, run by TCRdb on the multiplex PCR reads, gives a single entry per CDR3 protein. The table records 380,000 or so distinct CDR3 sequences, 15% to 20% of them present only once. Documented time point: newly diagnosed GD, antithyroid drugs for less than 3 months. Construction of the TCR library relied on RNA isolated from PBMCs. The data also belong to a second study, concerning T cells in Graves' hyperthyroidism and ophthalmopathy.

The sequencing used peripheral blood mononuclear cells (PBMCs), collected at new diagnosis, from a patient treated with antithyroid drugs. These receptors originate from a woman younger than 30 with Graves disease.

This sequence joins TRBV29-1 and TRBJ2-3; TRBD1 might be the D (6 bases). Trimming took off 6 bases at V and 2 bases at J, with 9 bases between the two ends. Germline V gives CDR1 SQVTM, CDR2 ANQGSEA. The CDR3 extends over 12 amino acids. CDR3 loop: CSVYRVTDTQYF. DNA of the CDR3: TGCAGCGTCTACAGGGTCACAGATACGCAGTATTTT.

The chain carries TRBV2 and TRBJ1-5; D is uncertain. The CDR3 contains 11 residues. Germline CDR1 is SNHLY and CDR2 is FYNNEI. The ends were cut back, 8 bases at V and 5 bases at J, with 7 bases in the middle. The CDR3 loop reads CASSRDQPQHF. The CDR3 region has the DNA TGTGCCAGCTCCAGAGATCAGCCCCAGCATTTT.

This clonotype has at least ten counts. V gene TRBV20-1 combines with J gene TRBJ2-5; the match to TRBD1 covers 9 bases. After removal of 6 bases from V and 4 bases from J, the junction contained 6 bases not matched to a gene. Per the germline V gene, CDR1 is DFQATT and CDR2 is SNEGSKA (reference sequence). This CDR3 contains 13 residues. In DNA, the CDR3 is TGCAGTGCAGACAGGGGGTGGGGAGAGACCCAGTACTTC. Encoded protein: CSADRGWGETQYF.

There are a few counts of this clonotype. CDR3 sequence reads: CSARGSKRGLYNEQFF. The CDR3 DNA sequence: TGCAGTGCTAGGGGGTCCAAGCGGGGATTATACAATGAGCAGTTCTTC. The chain uses TRBV20-1 and TRBJ2-1; 7 bases map to TRBD2. Germline lookup yields CDR1 DFQATT and CDR2 SNEGSKA (reference sequence). The CDR3 covers 16 residues. Unmatched junction bases numbered 12, after V lost 3 bases and J lost 4 bases.

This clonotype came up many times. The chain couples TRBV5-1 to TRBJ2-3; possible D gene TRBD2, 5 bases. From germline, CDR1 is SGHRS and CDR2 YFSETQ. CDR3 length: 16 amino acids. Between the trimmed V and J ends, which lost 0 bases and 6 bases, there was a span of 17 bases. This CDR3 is CASSLDLAMVVDTQYF. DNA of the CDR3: TGCGCCAGCAGCTTGGACCTAGCTATGGTGGTTGATACGCAGTATTTT.

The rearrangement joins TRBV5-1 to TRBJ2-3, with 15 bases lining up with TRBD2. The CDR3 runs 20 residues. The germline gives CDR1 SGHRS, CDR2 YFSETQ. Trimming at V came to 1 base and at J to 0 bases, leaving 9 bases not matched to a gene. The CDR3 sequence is CASSLLLPGLAGGSTDTQYF. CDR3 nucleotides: TGCGCCAGCAGCTTGCTTCTCCCGGGACTAGCGGGGGGCAGCACAGATACGCAGTATTTT.

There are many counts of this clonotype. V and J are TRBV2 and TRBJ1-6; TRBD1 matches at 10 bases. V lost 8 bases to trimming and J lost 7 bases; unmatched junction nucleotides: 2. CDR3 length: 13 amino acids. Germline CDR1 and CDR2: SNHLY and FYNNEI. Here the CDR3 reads CASQGQGNSPLHF. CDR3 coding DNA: TGTGCCAGCCAGGGACAGGGGAATTCACCCCTCCACTTT.

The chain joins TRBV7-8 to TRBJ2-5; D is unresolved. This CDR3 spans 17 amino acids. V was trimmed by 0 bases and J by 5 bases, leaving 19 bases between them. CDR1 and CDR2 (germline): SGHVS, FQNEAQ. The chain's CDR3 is CASSLARQRMGHETQYF. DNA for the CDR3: TGTGCCAGCAGCTTAGCTCGTCAGAGGATGGGTCACGAGACCCAGTACTTC.

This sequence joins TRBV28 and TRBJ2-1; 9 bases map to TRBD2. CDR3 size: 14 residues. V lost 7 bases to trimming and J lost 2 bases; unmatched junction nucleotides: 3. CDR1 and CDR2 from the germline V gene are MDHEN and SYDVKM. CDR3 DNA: TGTGCCAGCATGAGCGGGGGGCCCTACAATGAGCAGTTCTTC. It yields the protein CASMSGGPYNEQFF.

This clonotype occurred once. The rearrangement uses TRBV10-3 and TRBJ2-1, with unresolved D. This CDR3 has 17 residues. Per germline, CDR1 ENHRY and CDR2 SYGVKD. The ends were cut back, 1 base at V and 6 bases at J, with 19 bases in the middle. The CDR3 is CAISELPTGFLSNEQFF. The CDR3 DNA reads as TGTGCCATCAGTGAGTTACCCACTGGTTTCCTATCCAATGAGCAGTTCTTC.

CDR3 DNA: TGCGCCAGCAGCCTGGGACTAGCGGGGGGTAGTGAGCAGTTCTTC. Residues: CASSLGLAGGSEQFF. This chain uses TRBV4-1 with TRBJ2-1; 15 nucleotides agree with TRBD2. Germline-derived CDR1 and CDR2 are MGHRA and YSYEKL. The V gene end was trimmed by 4 bases and the J gene end by 9 bases; junction bases not matched to a gene: 4. CDR3 size: 15 residues.

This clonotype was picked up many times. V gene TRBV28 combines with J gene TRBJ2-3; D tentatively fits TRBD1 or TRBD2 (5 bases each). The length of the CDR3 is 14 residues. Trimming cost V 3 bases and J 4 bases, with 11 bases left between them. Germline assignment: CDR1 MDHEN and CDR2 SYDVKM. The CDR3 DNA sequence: TGTGCCAGCAGTTTCGAGGGGCCGGCAGATACGCAGTATTTT. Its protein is CASSFEGPADTQYF.

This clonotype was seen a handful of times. This CDR3 is CASSLLAIVNEQFF. In DNA form, the CDR3 reads TGTGCCAGCAGTTTACTAGCGATAGTCAATGAGCAGTTCTTC. The chain joins TRBV12-3 or TRBV12-4 to TRBJ2-1; a possible D gene is TRBD2 (6 bases). The V end was cut by 2 bases, the J end by 6 bases, with 11 bases between. The CDR3 is 14 amino acids.

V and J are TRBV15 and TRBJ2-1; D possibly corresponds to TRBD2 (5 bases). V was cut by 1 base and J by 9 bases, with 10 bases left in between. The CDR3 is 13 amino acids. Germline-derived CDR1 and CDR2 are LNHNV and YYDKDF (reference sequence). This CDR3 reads CATSRAGKSEQFF. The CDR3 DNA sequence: TGTGCCACCAGCAGAGCGGGGAAAAGTGAGCAGTTCTTC.

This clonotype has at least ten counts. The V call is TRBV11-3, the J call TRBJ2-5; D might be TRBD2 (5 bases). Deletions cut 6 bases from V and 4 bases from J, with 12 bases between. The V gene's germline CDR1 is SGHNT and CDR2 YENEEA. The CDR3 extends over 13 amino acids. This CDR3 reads CASSQRDRETQYF. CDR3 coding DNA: TGTGCCAGCAGTCAGAGGGATCGAGAGACCCAGTACTTC.

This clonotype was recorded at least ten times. The CDR3 DNA is TGTGCCAGCAGTCGAGTGACAGGTGCTAACGAGCAGTACTTC. Translated, it gives CASSRVTGANEQYF. This chain links TRBV2 with TRBJ2-7, with D possibly being TRBD1 (6 bases). V was clipped by 5 bases and J by 5 bases, with 16 bases between them. Germline V CDR1 and CDR2: SNHLY, FYNNEI. CDR3 length equals 14 residues. Full variable domain (outside the CDR3, taken from reference TRBV2 and TRBJ2-7): EPEVTQTPSHQVTQMGQEVILRCVPISNHLYFYWYRQILGQKVEFLVSFYNNEISEKSEIFDDQFSVERPDGSNFTLKIRSTKLEDSAMYFCASSRVTGANEQYFGPGTRLTVT.

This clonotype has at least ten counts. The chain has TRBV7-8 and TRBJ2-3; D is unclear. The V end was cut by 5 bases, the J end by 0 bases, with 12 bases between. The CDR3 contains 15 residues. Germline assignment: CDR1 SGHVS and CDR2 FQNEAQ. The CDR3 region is CASSTLGGSTDTQYF. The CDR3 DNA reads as TGTGCCAGCAGCACCCTAGGCGGCAGCACAGATACGCAGTATTTT.

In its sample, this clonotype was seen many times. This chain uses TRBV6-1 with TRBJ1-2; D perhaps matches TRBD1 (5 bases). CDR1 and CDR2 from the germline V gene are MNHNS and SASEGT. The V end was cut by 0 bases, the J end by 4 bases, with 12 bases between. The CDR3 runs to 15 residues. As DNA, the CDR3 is TGTGCCAGCAGTGAAGCGGGCGGGGGACCCTATGGCTACACCTTC. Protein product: CASSEAGGGPYGYTF.

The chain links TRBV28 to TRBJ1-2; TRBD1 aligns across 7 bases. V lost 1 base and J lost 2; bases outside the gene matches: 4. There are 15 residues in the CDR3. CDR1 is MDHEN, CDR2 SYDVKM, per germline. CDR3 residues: CASSLYPGGNYGYTF. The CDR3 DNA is TGTGCCAGCAGTTTATATCCAGGGGGAAACTATGGCTACACCTTC.

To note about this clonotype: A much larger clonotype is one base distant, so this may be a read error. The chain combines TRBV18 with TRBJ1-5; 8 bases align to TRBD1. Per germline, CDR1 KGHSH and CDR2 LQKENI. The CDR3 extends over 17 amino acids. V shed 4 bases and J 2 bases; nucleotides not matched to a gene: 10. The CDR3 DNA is TGTGCCAGCTCACAGGGGACAGGCTCAATTGGCAATCAGCCCCAGCATTTT. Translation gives CASSQGTGSIGNQPQHF.

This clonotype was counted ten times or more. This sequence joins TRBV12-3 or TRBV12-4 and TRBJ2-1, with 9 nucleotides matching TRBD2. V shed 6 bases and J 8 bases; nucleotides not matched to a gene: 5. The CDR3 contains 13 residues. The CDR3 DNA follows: TGTGCCAGCAGAAAGAGCGGGAGGTATGAGCAGTTCTTC. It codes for CASRKSGRYEQFF.